This record looks at one T cell receptor beta chain sequence and its context. Its cognate antigen is unknown. This entry belongs to a study of T cells in Graves' hyperthyroidism and ophthalmopathy. Findings of the study overall: Clonotypes that were expanded in thyroid above 0.001 mostly appeared in blood too. Ophthalmopathy, as predicted by the model, came a median about seven months after the prediction.

The CDR3 totals 16 residues. Trimming took 2 bases from V and 6 from J, leaving 17 bases between them. Looked up from germline, CDR1 is SGHRS and CDR2 is YFSETQ. A 10 ml volume of fresh peripheral blood provided the PBMCs. There were TCR beta CDR3 regions amplified from RNA transcripts. When the TCR CDR3 underwent first-round RT-PCR, the HTBI primer set was used. Using its own MiXCR run on the multiplex PCR reads, TCRdb lists one record per CDR3 protein. The sample lists over 400,000 distinct CDR3 sequences, approximately 23% seen once, with about half in the top ten. The J gene is TRBJ2-2, the V gene TRBV5-1; the D call may be TRBD1 or TRBD2 (5 bases each). The receptor was derived from a woman in her 70s with Graves' ophthalmopathy. Source material: blood. Here the CDR3 reads CASSFLSGPSAGELFF. The CDR3 nucleotides read TGCGCCAGCAGCTTCTTATCGGGACCCTCGGCCGGGGAGCTGTTTTTT.